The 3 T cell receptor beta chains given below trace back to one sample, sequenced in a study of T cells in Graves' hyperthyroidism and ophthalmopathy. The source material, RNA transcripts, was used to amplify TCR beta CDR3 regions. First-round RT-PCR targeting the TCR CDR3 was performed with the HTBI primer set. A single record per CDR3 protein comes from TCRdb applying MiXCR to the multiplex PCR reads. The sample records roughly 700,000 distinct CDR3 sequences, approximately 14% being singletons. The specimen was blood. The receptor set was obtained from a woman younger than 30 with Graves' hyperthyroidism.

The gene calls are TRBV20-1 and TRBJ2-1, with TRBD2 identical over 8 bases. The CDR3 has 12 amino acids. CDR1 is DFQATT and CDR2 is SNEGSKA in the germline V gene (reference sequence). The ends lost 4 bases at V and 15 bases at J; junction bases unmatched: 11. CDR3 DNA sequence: TGCAGTGCTACAACCGGGACTAGTCGGCTGTTCTTC. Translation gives CSATTGTSRLFF.

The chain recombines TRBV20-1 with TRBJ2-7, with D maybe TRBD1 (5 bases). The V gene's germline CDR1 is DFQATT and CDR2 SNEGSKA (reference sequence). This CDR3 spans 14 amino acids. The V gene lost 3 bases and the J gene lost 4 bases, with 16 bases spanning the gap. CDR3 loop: CSAREMDNEYEQYF. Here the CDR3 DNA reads TGCAGTGCTAGGGAAATGGACAACGAATACGAGCAGTACTTC.

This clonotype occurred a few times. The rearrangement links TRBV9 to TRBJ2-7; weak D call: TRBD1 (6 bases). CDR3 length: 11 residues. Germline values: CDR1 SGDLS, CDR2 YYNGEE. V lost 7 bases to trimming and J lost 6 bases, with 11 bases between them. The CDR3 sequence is CASGLGAEQYF. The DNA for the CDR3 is TGTGCCAGCGGATTGGGGGCCGAGCAGTACTTC.